The 18 T cell receptor beta chains in this list originate from one sample, sequenced in a study of blood T cell repertoires in COVID-19. Clones were sequenced by immunoSEQ multiplex PCR, and TCRdb holds only the in-frame ones, with some missing. The table shows more than 100,000 clones, with around 90% occurring only once. The sequenced sample consisted of peripheral blood. The source is an older woman with COVID-19, enrolled during active disease.

The chain employs TRBV7-2 and TRBJ1-5; TRBD1 might be the D (6 bases). The germline CDR1 and CDR2 sequences are SGHTA and FQGNSA. Between the trimmed V and J ends, which lost 5 bases and 4 bases, there was a span of 9 bases. CDR3 size: 13 residues. CDR3 nucleotides: TGTGCCAGCAGCACTAGGGGGAATCAGCCCCAGCATTTT. Translation gives CASSTRGNQPQHF.

This chain connects TRBV11-2 to TRBJ2-7; tentatively, D is TRBD2 (6 bases). V was pared by 7 bases and J by 0 bases, with 16 bases between. Germline V gives CDR1 SGHAT, CDR2 FQNNGV. This CDR3 spans 15 amino acids. The CDR3 coding sequence is TGTGCCAGCACCCTCGGGCAGGGACTCTCCTACGAGCAGTACTTC. It is translated as CASTLGQGLSYEQYF.

The chain combines TRBV7-9 with TRBJ1-1; D is unresolved. The V gene lost 0 bases and the J gene lost 0 bases, with 11 bases spanning the gap. The CDR3 length is 16 residues. Germline CDR1 SEHNR, CDR2 FQNEAQ (reference sequence). CDR3 DNA sequence: TGTGCCAGCAGCTTAGCGAGAACAGCCATGAACACTGAAGCTTTCTTT. It codes for CASSLARTAMNTEAFF.

The CDR3 protein is CASSLERGWGTEAFF. The CDR3 nucleotides are TGTGCCAGCAGCTTAGAGCGGGGGTGGGGCACTGAAGCTTTCTTT. V is TRBV13 and J is TRBJ1-1; a possible D gene is TRBD1 (5 bases). Germline V gene sequence: CDR1 PRHDT, CDR2 FYEKMQ (reference sequence). V gave up 1 base and J gave up 4 bases, with 13 bases separating them. The CDR3 is made up of 15 amino acids.

This clone was seen once. This chain links TRBV5-1 with TRBJ2-5; D might be TRBD1 (6 bases). Deletions cut 4 bases from V and 5 bases from J, with 9 bases between. This CDR3 region has 12 residues. Per germline, CDR1 SGHRS and CDR2 YFSETQ. CDR3 nucleotides: TGCGCCAGCAGCGAACAGGGCGAGACCCAGTACTTC. Its translation is CASSEQGETQYF.

The rearrangement uses TRBV19 and TRBJ1-1; no clear D gene. The V end was cut by 9 bases, the J end by 1 base, with 12 bases between. This CDR3 has 13 amino acids. CDR1 and CDR2 from the germline V gene are LNHDA and SQIVND (reference sequence). CDR3 nucleotide sequence: TGTGCCAGCCGGGCGGGTAGGAACACTGAAGCTTTCTTT. It is translated as CASRAGRNTEAFF.

The chain links TRBV30 to TRBJ2-7, with 10 bases lining up with TRBD2. The trim removed 5 bases at V and 10 bases at J, leaving 14 bases unmatched. The germline V gene has CDR1 GTSNPN and CDR2 SVGIG (reference sequence). The CDR3 has 14 residues. The chain's CDR3 is CAWGSSGGVNHQYF. DNA of the CDR3: TGTGCCTGGGGATCTAGCGGGGGTGTCAACCACCAGTACTTC.

The rearrangement uses TRBV5-5 and TRBJ1-5; the D is unclear. In germline, CDR1 is SGHKS, CDR2 YYEKEE (reference sequence). V lost 4 bases to trimming and J lost 2 bases, with 16 bases between them. CDR3 size: 16 residues. CDR3 nucleotide sequence: TGTGCCAGCAGCCCCGGACTTACCCTCGGCAATCAGCCCCAGCATTTT. Protein product: CASSPGLTLGNQPQHF.

The chain has TRBV5-4 and TRBJ2-3, with TRBD1 identical over 7 bases. The germline V gene has CDR1 SGHNT and CDR2 YYREEE (reference sequence). The CDR3 covers 14 residues. The J segment lost 0 bases and the V segment lost 3 bases, leaving 1 base of the junction unmatched. The CDR3, as DNA: TGTGCCAGCAGCTGGGGACAGAGCACAGATACGCAGTATTTT. This codes for CASSWGQSTDTQYF.

The rearrangement joins TRBV14 to TRBJ2-7, with TRBD1 identical over 11 bases. J gave up 5 bases and V 4 bases, and 4 bases lay outside the gene matches. CDR1 SGHDN and CDR2 FVKESK come from the germline V gene. CDR3 length: 14 amino acids. CDR3 coding DNA: TGTGCCAGCAGCCCACGGACAGGGGGCAACGAGCAGTACTTC. Its protein is CASSPRTGGNEQYF.

The V call is TRBV7-8, the J call TRBJ2-2; 13 bases align to TRBD2. J lost 7 bases, V lost 5 bases, and 10 bases had no gene match. CDR1 is SGHVS and CDR2 is FQNEAQ in the germline V gene. The CDR3 consists of 17 residues. CDR3 coding DNA: TGTGCCAGCAGCAACGGACTAGCGGGGGCCCTCAGCGGGGAGCTGTTTTTT. This encodes CASSNGLAGALSGELFF. Based on the CDR3 plus reference TRBV7-8 and TRBJ2-2, the full variable domain is GAGVSQSPRYKVAKRGQDVALRCDPISGHVSLFWYQQALGQGPEFLTYFQNEAQLDKSGLPSDRFFAERPEGSVSTLKIQRTQQEDSAVYLCASSNGLAGALSGELFFGEGSRLTVL.

The chain links TRBV10-3 to TRBJ2-1; 8 nucleotides line up with TRBD2. Trimming at V came to 6 bases and at J to 8 bases, leaving 3 bases not matched to a gene. Germline CDR1 and CDR2: ENHRY and SYGVKD. The CDR3 is 12 residues long. The CDR3 loop reads CAISRGGYEQFF. DNA for the CDR3: TGTGCCATCAGCCGGGGGGGGTATGAGCAGTTCTTC.

The chain is built from TRBV27 and TRBJ2-1, with TRBD2 identical over 10 bases. Germline trimming cut 7 bases from V and 7 bases from J; bases unmatched to any gene: 7. CDR1 and CDR2 (germline): MNHEY, SMNVEV (reference sequence). CDR3 length equals 14 residues. The CDR3 nucleotides are TGTGCCAGCAATGAGCGGGGGGGCCATAATGAGCAGTTCTTC. It encodes CASNERGGHNEQFF.

This clone was found once. The chain recombines TRBV7-2 with TRBJ1-1; D gene unclear. CDR1 is SGHTA, CDR2 FQGNSA, per germline. This CDR3 spans 16 amino acids. Trimming stripped 1 base from V and 2 bases from J, with 14 bases between. The DNA of the CDR3 is TGTGCCAGCAGCTTAGGGGCGGGAGGGCCAAACACTGAAGCTTTCTTT. This sequence encodes CASSLGAGGPNTEAFF.

The V call is TRBV5-5, the J call TRBJ2-7; unclear D gene. This CDR3 has 11 amino acids. V gave up 2 bases and J gave up 2 bases, with 2 bases separating them. From germline, CDR1 is SGHKS and CDR2 YYEKEE (reference sequence). The CDR3 DNA is TGTGCCAGCAGCTTTACCTACGAGCAGTACTTC. Translation gives CASSFTYEQYF.

This chain connects TRBV19 to TRBJ1-2; TRBD1 aligns across 7 bases. Germline CDR1 and CDR2: LNHDA and SQIVND (reference sequence). Trimming at V came to 1 base and at J to 2 bases, leaving 7 bases not matched to a gene. The CDR3 has 16 residues. This CDR3 is CASSIAGDSLNYGYTF. CDR3 DNA: TGTGCCAGTAGTATAGCCGGGGACAGCCTAAACTATGGCTACACCTTC. The full variable domain, its missing parts supplied by reference TRBV19 and TRBJ1-2, is DGGITQSPKYLFRKEGQNVTLSCEQNLNHDAMYWYRQDPGQGLRLIYYSQIVNDFQKGDIAEGYSVSREKKESFPLTVTSAQKNPTAFYLCASSIAGDSLNYGYTFGSGTRLTVV.

V usage is TRBV6-2 or TRBV6-3 and J usage is TRBJ1-4; unclear D gene. The length of the CDR3 is 16 residues. The germline V gene encodes CDR1 MNHEY and CDR2 SVGEGT. V gave up 4 bases and J gave up 0 bases, with 12 bases separating them. The CDR3 sequence: CASSSPRQATNEKLFF. The CDR3 DNA reads TGTGCCAGCAGTTCCCCCCGACAAGCAACTAATGAAAAACTGTTTTTT.

The CDR3 spells CASSPLPPGQGSYEQYF. In DNA form, the CDR3 reads TGTGCCAGCAGCCCCCTGCCACCGGGACAGGGTTCATACGAGCAGTACTTC. The V gene is TRBV7-6, the J gene TRBJ2-7; the match to TRBD1 covers 9 bases. J gave up 4 bases and V 5 bases, and 15 bases lay outside the gene matches. The CDR3 runs 17 residues. Germline CDR1 reads SGHVS; CDR2 reads FNYEAQ.